The source of this TCR beta chain is a study of regulatory T cells in long-lasting Graves disease. With iRepertoire HTBI primers and Arm-PCR of CDR3 regions, TCR beta libraries were built. TCRdb redid the calling of the multiplex PCR reads with MiXCR, one entry per CDR3 protein. The table has about 660,000 distinct CDR3 sequences, 25% to 35% seen once; the top ten hold roughly 40%. Described time point: persistent/refractory GD, antithyroid drugs over 5 years with positive TRAb. Extracted RNA from PBMCs served as the source of the TCR library. The source of the patients was an endocrinology department in Xi'an, China. In its sample, this clonotype was seen a few times. The V gene lost 3 bases and the J gene lost 9 bases, with 9 bases spanning the gap. The CDR3 consists of 12 residues. Germline V gene lookup returns CDR1 MNHEY and CDR2 SMNVEV (reference sequence).

This specimen was peripheral blood mononuclear cells (PBMCs), taken when the disease was refractory, from a patient treated with antithyroid drugs. This TCR derives from a female donor with Graves disease. The rearrangement links TRBV27 to TRBJ1-5, with D unclear. The CDR3 protein is CASSLEGWPQHF. Here the CDR3 DNA reads TGTGCCAGCAGTTTGGAAGGGTGGCCCCAGCATTTT.